This T cell receptor beta chain originates from a study of patients and donors after allogeneic stem cell transplantation. TCRdb re-derived calls from the RT-PCR reads in MiXCR, one entry per CDR3 protein. This table has about 200,000 distinct CDR3 sequences, around two fifths appearing once. V shed 7 bases and J shed 0 bases, with 10 bases lying between them. CDR3 size: 14 residues. The sequenced sample consisted of blood, either unsorted or a sorted T cell fraction (not recorded which). V gene TRBV12-3 or TRBV12-4 combines with J gene TRBJ2-1, with a tentative D call TRBD2 (6 bases). The TCR sequence derives from a human donor who was either an allogeneic HSCT recipient or a stem cell or donor lymphocyte infusion donor (not recorded which). It is not recorded whose cells these are; they may come from a transplant donor. CDR3: CASNGTYSYNEQFF. CDR3 coding DNA: TGTGCCAGCAATGGGACTTACTCCTACAATGAGCAGTTCTTC.